This passage covers 27 T cell receptor beta chains from one sample sequenced in a study of blood T cell repertoires in COVID-19. Clones were read by immunoSEQ multiplex PCR, and TCRdb kept only the in-frame ones, dropping some. The table has approximately 310,000 clones, approximately 91% seen once. The sequenced sample was PBMCs or T cells enriched from blood (not recorded which). Receptors were obtained from a man aged 55 to 70 who had recovered from COVID-19.

The chain is built from TRBV24-1 and TRBJ2-1; 8 bases match TRBD1. V shed 4 bases, J shed 4 bases, and the junction held 11 bases outside the gene matches. The CDR3 has 17 amino acids. From germline, CDR1 is KGHDR and CDR2 SFDVKD. The CDR3 DNA sequence: TGTGCCACCAGTGACTCCTCAGGGGGCGGGAAATACAATGAGCAGTTCTTC. It translates to CATSDSSGGGKYNEQFF.

The chain carries TRBV29-1 and TRBJ2-1, with a tentative D call TRBD1 (6 bases). V was shortened by 3 bases and J by 2 bases, with 8 bases between the two germline ends. CDR1 and CDR2 (germline): SQVTM, ANQGSEA. There are 13 residues in the CDR3. In nucleotides, the CDR3 is TGCAGCGTTGATCGGGACACCTACAATGAGCAGTTCTTC. Translation gives CSVDRDTYNEQFF.

The V and J genes are TRBV7-2 and TRBJ2-1; TRBD2 matches at 9 bases. Germline V gene lookup returns CDR1 SGHTA and CDR2 FQGNSA. V was clipped by 1 base and J by 8 bases; unmatched bases: 9. This CDR3 has 16 amino acids. CDR3 loop: CASSLVELAGTHEQFF. The CDR3 nucleotides are TGTGCCAGCAGCTTAGTTGAGCTAGCGGGAACCCATGAGCAGTTCTTC. Variable domain in full (rest from reference TRBV7-2 and TRBJ2-1): GAGVSQSPSNKVTEKGKDVELRCDPISGHTALYWYRQSLGQGLEFLIYFQGNSAPDKSGLPSDRFSAERTGGSVSTLTIQRTQQEDSAVYLCASSLVELAGTHEQFFGPGTRLTVL.

J is TRBJ2-1 and V is TRBV7-6; 10 bases are a match to TRBD1. This CDR3 contains 15 residues. The germline V gene encodes CDR1 SGHVS and CDR2 FNYEAQ. The trim removed 1 base at V and 7 bases at J, leaving 4 bases unmatched. Here the CDR3 DNA reads TGTGCCAGCAGCTTAGGACAGGGGGCAATGAATGAGCAGTTCTTC. The encoded protein is CASSLGQGAMNEQFF.

The chain has TRBV29-1 and TRBJ2-3, with a tentative D call TRBD2 (7 bases). V was pared by 6 bases and J by 4 bases, with 20 bases between. Germline V CDR1 and CDR2: SQVTM, ANQGSEA. The CDR3 covers 15 residues. In DNA, the CDR3 is TGCAGCGTCTCTGGGGGGGGCCGGTCAGCAGATACGCAGTATTTT. The encoded protein is CSVSGGGRSADTQYF.

This clone occurred once. The chain carries TRBV24-1 and TRBJ2-5; perhaps TRBD1 as D (6 bases). V shed 3 bases and J shed 2 bases, with 9 bases lying between them. The CDR3 is 14 amino acids. CDR1 KGHDR and CDR2 SFDVKD come from the germline V gene. The CDR3 bases are TGTGCCACCAGTGATGCCGGGACACAAGAGACCCAGTACTTC. Its translation: CATSDAGTQETQYF.

V usage is TRBV6-6 and J usage is TRBJ2-7, with D perhaps TRBD1 (6 bases). V lost 4 bases, J lost 1 base, and 14 bases lay in between. The CDR3 is made up of 15 amino acids. From germline, CDR1 is MNHNY and CDR2 SVGAGI (reference sequence). CDR3 nucleotides: TGTGCCAGCAGTTCCGTCCGGGACACTTCCTACGAGCAGTACTTC. Protein: CASSSVRDTSYEQYF.

V and J are TRBV5-1 and TRBJ2-5, with TRBD2 identical over 12 bases. Germline trimming cut 3 bases from V and 7 bases from J; bases unmatched to any gene: 7. The V gene's germline CDR1 is SGHRS and CDR2 YFSETQ. The CDR3 sequence is 15 residues long. Written as DNA, the CDR3 is TGCGCCAGCAGCTCGCTAGCGGGAGGGCAGGTGACCCAGTACTTC. Translating gives CASSSLAGGQVTQYF.

The rearrangement joins TRBV5-1 to TRBJ2-1; no reliable D call. This CDR3 comprises 12 residues. The V gene's germline CDR1 is SGHRS and CDR2 YFSETQ. Trimming removed 4 bases at V and 16 bases at J, with 18 bases between. The CDR3 spells CASSLAGVLQFF. CDR3 nucleotides: TGCGCCAGCAGCCTGGCCGGAGTCCTGCAATTCTTC.

The rearrangement joins TRBV12-3 or TRBV12-4 to TRBJ2-3; no clear D. With 2 bases removed from V and 4 bases from J, the gap between germline ends came to 4 bases. The CDR3 totals 12 residues. CDR3 DNA: TGTGCCAGCAGTTTAAAGCCAGATACGCAGTATTTT. The encoded protein is CASSLKPDTQYF.

The chain is built from TRBV25-1 and TRBJ2-6; D is perhaps TRBD1 (6 bases). The germline V gene encodes CDR1 MGHDK and CDR2 SYGVNS. V was clipped by 1 base and J by 1 base, with 14 bases between them. The CDR3 extends over 18 amino acids. The DNA of the CDR3 is TGTGCCAGCAGTGAATCCATAGGGGGTCGATCTGGGGCCAACGTCCTGACTTTC. Translation: CASSESIGGRSGANVLTF.

CDR3 loop: CASSQGLAAYEQYF. The CDR3 DNA follows: TGTGCCAGCAGCCAGGGACTAGCGGCCTACGAGCAGTACTTC. The chain carries TRBV3-1 (or the pseudogene TRBV3-2) and TRBJ2-7; 11 bases agree with TRBD2. The V segment lost 3 bases and the J segment 2 bases; nucleotides outside the gene matches: 0. This CDR3 has 14 residues. Looked up from germline, CDR1 is LGHDT and CDR2 is YNNKEL (reference sequence).

The CDR3 sequence: CASSKGQGRATEAFF. The CDR3, as DNA: TGTGCCAGCAGCAAAGGACAGGGAAGGGCCACTGAAGCTTTCTTT. The V and J genes are TRBV11-3 and TRBJ1-1, with TRBD1 matching 8 bases. This CDR3 is 15 amino acids long. Trimming at V came to 5 bases and at J to 4 bases, leaving 9 bases not matched to a gene. CDR1 SGHNT and CDR2 YENEEA come from the germline V gene.

This chain links TRBV28 with TRBJ2-1; D may be TRBD2 (5 bases). The CDR3 contains 15 residues. Germline CDR1 is MDHEN and CDR2 is SYDVKM. V lost 3 bases, J lost 8 bases, and 17 bases lay in between. CDR3 coding DNA: TGTGCCAGCAGTTTTCGGACTCCGGGGTCCGATGAGCAGTTCTTC. Its translation: CASSFRTPGSDEQFF.

This chain links TRBV18 with TRBJ2-1, with 14 bases identical to TRBD2. The CDR3 runs to 17 residues. Per germline, CDR1 KGHSH and CDR2 LQKENI. V shed 3 bases and J 10 bases; nucleotides not matched to a gene: 11. The CDR3 spells CASSPPGLAGGNLEQFF. Here the CDR3 DNA reads TGTGCCAGCTCACCTCCCGGACTAGCGGGAGGTAATTTAGAGCAGTTCTTC.

A note on this clone: Other nucleotide sequences in the sample specify the same CDR3. V usage is TRBV3-1 (or the pseudogene TRBV3-2) and J usage is TRBJ2-7, with D unclear. Looked up from germline, CDR1 is LGHDT and CDR2 is YNNKEL (reference sequence). The germline V and J ends were trimmed by 1 base and 2 bases, with 9 bases remaining between them. The CDR3 covers 14 residues. The CDR3 is CASSQVSVTYEQYF. For the CDR3, the DNA is TGTGCCAGCAGCCAAGTGTCCGTTACCTACGAGCAGTACTTC.

The V gene is TRBV24-1, the J gene TRBJ1-2; 8 nucleotides match TRBD1. This CDR3 has 14 residues. Germline trimming cut 6 bases from V and 2 bases from J; bases unmatched to any gene: 4. Germline CDR1 is KGHDR and CDR2 is SFDVKD. This CDR3 reads CATSKGQENYGYTF. In DNA, the CDR3 is TGTGCCACCAGTAAGGGACAGGAGAACTATGGCTACACCTTC.

The rearrangement uses TRBV9 and TRBJ2-3; D possibly corresponds to TRBD2 (6 bases). The length of the CDR3 is 16 residues. V lost 3 bases and J 7 bases, leaving 21 bases between the germline ends. Germline CDR1 is SGDLS and CDR2 is YYNGEE. This chain's CDR3 is CASSALGLAPANTQYF. The CDR3 coding sequence is TGTGCCAGCAGCGCCCTAGGGCTAGCGCCCGCCAATACGCAGTATTTT.

In this sample, this clone turned up a few times. The J gene is TRBJ2-1, the V gene TRBV5-1, with 11 bases identical to TRBD2. The germline V gene encodes CDR1 SGHRS and CDR2 YFSETQ. This CDR3 spans 17 amino acids. Trimming removed 4 bases from V and 5 bases from J; junction bases left unmatched: 11. CDR3: CASSPTVRGLADNEQFF. The CDR3 coding sequence is TGCGCCAGCAGCCCCACCGTTAGGGGACTAGCGGACAATGAGCAGTTCTTC.

The gene calls are TRBV7-3 and TRBJ2-3, with 11 bases that match TRBD2. Germline CDR1 SGHTA, CDR2 FQGTGA. This CDR3 contains 14 residues. J lost 8 bases, V lost 3 bases, and 4 bases had no gene match. The CDR3 loop reads CASSLLAGGSTQYF. The CDR3 nucleotides are TGTGCCAGCAGCTTGCTAGCGGGAGGATCTACGCAGTATTTT.

The V call is TRBV23-1, the J call TRBJ2-7; 8 bases are shared with TRBD1. TRBV23-1 is an ORF for which the function is uncertain. The CDR3 totals 16 residues. V lost 2 bases and J lost 2; bases outside the gene matches: 8. This CDR3 reads CASSQGGQVITYEQYF. In DNA form, the CDR3 reads TGCGCCAGCAGTCAAGGGGGACAGGTAATCACCTACGAGCAGTACTTC.

With respect to this clone: The junction differs from germline at one of its ends, possibly a read error. The rearrangement uses TRBV7-7 and TRBJ2-7, with TRBD1 identical over 7 bases. The V gene's germline CDR1 is SSHAT and CDR2 FNYEAQ (reference sequence). This CDR3 contains 13 residues. In DNA form, the CDR3 reads TGTGCTAGCAGCTTATCACAGGGGTACGAGCAGTACTTC. Translated: CASSLSQGYEQYF. Drawing the rest from reference TRBV7-7 and TRBJ2-7, the complete variable domain is GAGVSQSPRYKVTKRGQDVTLRCDPISSHATLYWYQQALGQGPEFLTYFNYEAQPDKSGLPSDRFSAERPEGSISTLTIQRTEQRDSAMYRCASSLSQGYEQYFGPGTRLTVT.

The chain carries TRBV3-1 (or the pseudogene TRBV3-2) and TRBJ2-1; D perhaps matches TRBD2 (6 bases). CDR3 length: 17 residues. Germline lookup yields CDR1 LGHDT and CDR2 YNNKEL (reference sequence). V was shortened by 0 bases and J by 2 bases, with 14 bases between the two germline ends. The DNA of the CDR3 is TGTGCCAGCAGCCAAGATGGGAATAGCGGACCCTACAATGAGCAGTTCTTC. Protein: CASSQDGNSGPYNEQFF.

The rearrangement joins TRBV5-1 to TRBJ1-1; TRBD1 is a possible D gene (6 bases). CDR1 SGHRS and CDR2 YFSETQ come from the germline V gene. V lost 0 bases to trimming and J lost 5 bases, with 11 bases between them. The CDR3 length is 14 residues. DNA for the CDR3: TGCGCCAGCAGCTTGGACGGACAGAAGACTGAAGCTTTCTTT. Amino acid sequence: CASSLDGQKTEAFF.

The chain recombines TRBV18 with TRBJ1-2, with TRBD1 as a possible D gene (6 bases). This CDR3 has 15 amino acids. CDR1 is KGHSH and CDR2 is LQKENI in the germline V gene. V lost 2 bases to trimming and J lost 5 bases, with 15 bases between them. The CDR3 loop is CASSPEATGKYGYTF. CDR3 DNA sequence: TGTGCCAGCTCACCAGAAGCTACAGGGAAGTATGGCTACACCTTC.

This chain connects TRBV2 to TRBJ1-5; 7 positions agree with TRBD1. CDR3 length: 13 residues. In germline, CDR1 is SNHLY, CDR2 FYNNEI. The V and J ends lost 6 bases and 9 bases, in that order; junction bases with no gene match: 8. CDR3 nucleotides: TGTGCCAGCAGGGGGACAGCGCTGGGGCCCCAGCATTTT. Translation gives CASRGTALGPQHF.

The chain uses TRBV7-2 and TRBJ1-5; tentative D call: TRBD1 (5 bases). Germline V CDR1 and CDR2: SGHTA, FQGNSA. CDR3 length: 15 amino acids. V lost 1 base and J lost 1, with 8 bases in between. The CDR3 loop is CASSLVAGSNQPQHF. CDR3 DNA sequence: TGTGCCAGCAGCTTAGTGGCAGGGAGCAATCAGCCCCAGCATTTT.